This T cell receptor beta chain was sequenced in a study of early T cells in non-severe SARS-CoV-2 infection. Study-level information: Sequencing was performed on bulk RNA from unsorted whole blood, leaving chains unpaired. Findings of the study overall: VDJdb matching skewed toward anti-spike CD8 responses, missing private and CD4 specificities.

A word on this clonotype: As yet, its antigen is unknown.

CDR3 length equals 14 residues. Germline CDR1 SGDLS, CDR2 YYNGEE. The V end lost 0 bases, the J end lost 0 bases, and 7 bases lay between the germline ends. Unique molecular identifiers tagged individual cDNA molecules. TCRdb processed the 5' RACE reads anew with MiXCR; each CDR3 protein has one entry. This repertoire shows about 44,000 distinct CDR3 sequences, 23% found once; its top ten account for under 6%. This chain connects TRBV9 to TRBJ2-7; D uncertain. This specimen consisted of whole blood, obtained at baseline. The sequence was collected from an adult who was a healthcare worker with PCR-confirmed SARS-CoV-2 infection or an uninfected control (not recorded which). CDR3 DNA: TGTGCCAGCAGCGTAGGGTACGTCTCCTACGAGCAGTACTTC. Translation: CASSVGYVSYEQYF.